This T cell receptor beta chain was sequenced during a study of blood T cell repertoires in COVID-19. Study context: T cells, B-cell-depleted T cells, or PBMCs provided the cDNA or gDNA that served as material.

With 3 bases removed from V and 6 bases from J, the gap between germline ends came to 11 bases. The length of the CDR3 is 13 residues. CDR1 is KGHSH, CDR2 LQKENI, per germline. Method: immunoSEQ multiplex PCR; TCRdb's copy keeps in-frame clones and lacks some. The top ten clones hold approximately 5% of a sample with more than 300,000 clones, about four fifths of them seen once. The age range of participants was 18 to 89 years, with residence in more than 20 US areas. Cohort placement rested on clinical history that participants reported themselves. Resolution of symptoms, clearance, or two negative PCRs was present in recovered Cohort 3 donors.

The sequence came from a woman aged 50 to 60 who had recovered from COVID-19. The V and J genes are TRBV18 and TRBJ1-1, with a weak D call TRBD1 (6 bases). Sequencing input: PBMCs or T cells enriched from blood (not recorded which). The CDR3 sequence: CASSPKAGAEAFF. CDR3 in DNA: TGTGCCAGCTCACCTAAAGCAGGGGCTGAAGCTTTCTTT.